Here is one T cell receptor (beta chain) with its context. The antigen remains undetermined. Germline CDR1 is SGHVS and CDR2 is FQNEAQ. Trimming pared 5 bases from V and 2 bases from J, leaving 10 bases between. The CDR3 contains 13 residues. This sample was taken from a study of cytomegalovirus exposure and HLA in healthy donors. Study-wide results and caveats: The authors confirmed in vitro that a few CMV-associated chains were specific for CMV antigens.

In the PCR, 60 Vbeta and 13 Jbeta primers were used. Authors' analysis steps: Among the unique TCR beta chains that a later analysis counted, about 85 million in all, around 11 million were shared. The assay was immunoSEQ multiplex PCR, and TCRdb's table has in-frame clones only and misses some. The V and J calls and clone size come from that table; D and trimming were worked out from the DNA. The table lists some 240,000 clones, 60% to 80% of them singletons. The sequenced sample consisted of PBMCs. This TCR derives from a male donor in good health and CMV-seronegative. V and J are TRBV7-8 and TRBJ2-7; no clear D. The CDR3 sequence: CASSDIVAYEQYF. The CDR3 DNA reads as TGTGCCAGCAGCGATATTGTAGCCTACGAGCAGTACTTC. Full variable domain (rest looked up from reference TRBV7-8 and TRBJ2-7): GAGVSQSPRYKVAKRGQDVALRCDPISGHVSLFWYQQALGQGPEFLTYFQNEAQLDKSGLPSDRFFAERPEGSVSTLKIQRTQQEDSAVYLCASSDIVAYEQYFGPGTRLTVT.